These 6 T cell receptor beta chains were sequenced from one sample in a study of identical twins (dated by TCRdb to 2016 to 2017). Receptor amplification or capture employed 5' RACE. Sequenced using an Illumina HiSeq 2000. The public reads were reprocessed in TCRdb via fastp at Q25 and MiXCR, keeping in-frame beta chains. Every distinct CDR3 protein forms one entry, paired with its most common genes and DNA. Here the sample has about 220,000 distinct CDR3 sequences; 5.5% to 7.5% occur a single time. 13% to 15% of the sample goes to the ten largest clones. These data also formed part of another study, on T cells expressing NK-cell markers.

Source material: CD8+ T cells sorted from blood. These receptors all come from a woman younger than 35 in good health.

This clonotype appeared many times. CDR3 sequence: CASSAPREDEQFF. The CDR3 DNA follows: TGTGCCAGCAGCGCCCCGAGGGAGGATGAGCAGTTCTTC. This chain connects TRBV7-9 to TRBJ2-1, with D possibly TRBD2 on 6 matching bases. The CDR3 sequence is 13 residues long. Trimming removed 5 bases at V and 8 bases at J, with 13 bases between. The germline V gene encodes CDR1 SEHNR and CDR2 FQNEAQ (reference sequence). The full variable domain, with the rest looked up from reference TRBV7-9 and TRBJ2-1, is DTGVSQNPRHKITKRGQNVTFRCDPISEHNRLYWYRQTLGQGPEFLTYFQNEAQLEKSRLLSDRFSAERPKGSFSTLEIQRTEQGDSAMYLCASSAPREDEQFFGPGTRLTVL.

In DNA, the CDR3 is TGTGCCAGCAACCCCCGGGACAGGGGGCCCCATGAGCAGTTCTTC. As protein: CASNPRDRGPHEQFF. The genes are TRBV7-9 and TRBJ2-1, with TRBD1 matching over 12 bases. Germline V CDR1 and CDR2: SEHNR, FQNEAQ (reference sequence). V was pared by 7 bases and J by 8 bases, with 9 bases of the junction left unmatched. This CDR3 is built from 15 residues.

This clonotype was recorded many times. This chain links TRBV20-1 with TRBJ2-3, with D perhaps given as TRBD1 or TRBD2 (5 bases each). Germline assignment: CDR1 DFQATT and CDR2 SNEGSKA (reference sequence). Trimming stripped 3 bases from V and 2 bases from J, with 12 bases between. The CDR3 spans 14 residues. CDR3 sequence reads: CSASPEGFTDTQYF. CDR3 nucleotides: TGCAGTGCTAGCCCCGAGGGGTTCACAGATACGCAGTATTTT.

The chain carries TRBV12-3 or TRBV12-4 and TRBJ1-2, with D unresolved. V was cut by 3 bases and J by 1 base, with 18 bases left in between. The CDR3 runs 17 residues. CDR3 protein: CASSFLVSVFGNYGYTF. The CDR3 DNA is TGTGCCAGCAGTTTCTTAGTTAGCGTCTTCGGTAACTATGGCTACACCTTC.

Details on this clonotype: This is likely a read error, given that the CDR3 carries no conserved phenylalanine or tryptophan at its end. The chain recombines TRBV12-3 or TRBV12-4 with TRBJ2-3; D not certain. V lost 3 bases and J lost 5, with 6 bases in between. The CDR3 loop spans 12 amino acids. The CDR3 nucleotides read TGTGCCAGCAGTTTTGATGGAGATACGCAGTATCTT. Its translation: CASSFDGDTQYL.

This clonotype came up many times. The rearrangement uses TRBV20-1 and TRBJ1-4; a weak D match, TRBD1 (5 bases). There are 14 residues in the CDR3. CDR1 and CDR2 from the germline V gene are DFQATT and SNEGSKA (reference sequence). V lost 5 bases and J lost 4, with 14 bases in between. The CDR3 coding sequence is TGCAGTGCTCGGCCCCTGGGGGGTAATGAAAAACTGTTTTTT. It is translated as CSARPLGGNEKLFF.